These 4 T cell receptor beta chains came from one sample sequenced in a study of blood T cell repertoires in COVID-19. Clones were sequenced by immunoSEQ multiplex PCR, and TCRdb holds only the in-frame ones, with some missing. The sample contains 65,000 to 90,000 clones, 88% of which appear only once. Sequenced sample: peripheral blood. Every receptor here comes from a human donor in a cohort sampled during active COVID-19.

The chain combines TRBV3-1 (or the pseudogene TRBV3-2) with TRBJ1-4; no clear D gene. CDR1 is LGHDT and CDR2 is YNNKEL in the germline V gene (reference sequence). V dropped 3 bases and J dropped 2 bases, with 10 bases sitting between them. CDR3 size: 15 residues. CDR3: CASSHQVSTNEKLFF. The CDR3, as DNA: TGTGCCAGCAGCCATCAGGTCAGCACTAATGAAAAACTGTTTTTT.

The rearrangement joins TRBV7-2 to TRBJ2-7; TRBD1 might be the D (6 bases). Between the trimmed V and J ends, which lost 5 bases and 1 base, there was a span of 9 bases. This CDR3 has 13 amino acids. CDR1 is SGHTA, CDR2 FQGNSA, per germline. The CDR3 region has the DNA TGTGCCAGCAGCCAACAGGGATCCTACGAGCAGTACTTC. This translates into CASSQQGSYEQYF.

This chain connects TRBV5-4 to TRBJ2-7; D perhaps matches TRBD1 (7 bases). The CDR3 is 14 residues long. The ends were cut back, 4 bases at V and 2 bases at J, with 13 bases in the middle. Per the germline V gene, CDR1 is SGHNT and CDR2 is YYREEE (reference sequence). The CDR3 DNA reads as TGTGCCAGCAGCCGCGGGACAGAACCCTACGAGCAGTACTTC. As protein: CASSRGTEPYEQYF.

The V and J genes are TRBV5-5 and TRBJ1-3; 7 nucleotides agree with TRBD1. The V segment lost 0 bases and the J segment 0 bases; nucleotides outside the gene matches: 12. The germline gives CDR1 SGHKS, CDR2 YYEKEE (reference sequence). CDR3 length: 19 amino acids. This chain's CDR3 is CASSLAGQEAFFSGNTIYF. The CDR3 nucleotides are TGTGCCAGCAGCTTGGCCGGACAGGAAGCCTTCTTCTCTGGAAACACCATATATTTT.